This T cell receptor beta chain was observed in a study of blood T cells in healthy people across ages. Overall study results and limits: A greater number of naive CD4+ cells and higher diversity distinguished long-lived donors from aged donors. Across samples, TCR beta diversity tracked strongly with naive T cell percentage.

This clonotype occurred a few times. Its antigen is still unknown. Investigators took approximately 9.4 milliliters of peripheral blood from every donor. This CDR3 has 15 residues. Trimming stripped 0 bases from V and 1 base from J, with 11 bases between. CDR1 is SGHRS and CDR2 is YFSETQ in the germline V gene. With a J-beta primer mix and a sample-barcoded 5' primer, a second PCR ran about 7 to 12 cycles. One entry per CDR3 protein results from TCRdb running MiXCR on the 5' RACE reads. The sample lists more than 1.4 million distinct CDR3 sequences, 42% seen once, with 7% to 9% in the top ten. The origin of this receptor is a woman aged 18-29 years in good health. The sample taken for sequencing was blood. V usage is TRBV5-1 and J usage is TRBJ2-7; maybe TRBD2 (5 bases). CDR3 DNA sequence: TGCGCCAGCAGCTTGGCCATCGGACTTTCCTACGAGCAGTACTTC. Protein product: CASSLAIGLSYEQYF. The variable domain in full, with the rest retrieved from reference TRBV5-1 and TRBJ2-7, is KAGVTQTPRYLIKTRGQQVTLSCSPISGHRSVSWYQQTPGQGLQFLFEYFSETQRNKGNFPGRFSGRQFSNSRSEMNVSTLELGDSALYLCASSLAIGLSYEQYFGPGTRLTVT.